Below are 8 T cell receptor beta chains sequenced from a single sample in a study of OX40 agonist ivuxolimab in advanced cancers. Sequencing was performed with immunoSEQ multiplex PCR; in TCRdb, only in-frame clones are kept and a portion is missing. Here the sample spans some 41,000 clones, around 87% being singletons. The specimen comprised CD4+ or CD8+ T cells sorted from blood, sampled in a trial of the OX40 agonist ivuxolimab. The origin of the receptors is an adult with an advanced solid tumor such as melanoma, head and neck, liver or kidney cancer.

This clone showed up just a few times. This rearrangement joins TRBV6-1 to TRBJ1-5; 11 nucleotides match TRBD1. The CDR3 contains 15 residues. With V trimmed by 5 bases and J by 3 bases, 3 bases remained unmatched. CDR1 and CDR2 from the germline V gene are MNHNS and SASEGT. CDR3 DNA sequence: TGTGCCAGCAGTCCGGGACAGGGGGTCAATCAGCCCCAGCATTTT. Translation gives CASSPGQGVNQPQHF.

The rearrangement uses TRBV10-3 and TRBJ2-7; 8 bases line up with TRBD1. The V segment lost 11 bases and the J segment 3 bases; nucleotides outside the gene matches: 12. This CDR3 spans 14 amino acids. CDR1 is ENHRY and CDR2 is SYGVKD in the germline V gene. CDR3 DNA: TGTGCCTCCGGACAGGGATTACCGGGCTACGAGCAGTACTTC. Its translation is CASGQGLPGYEQYF.

V usage is TRBV29-1 and J usage is TRBJ2-1; D might be TRBD2 (6 bases). Germline V gene sequence: CDR1 SQVTM, CDR2 ANQGSEA. V shed 4 bases and J shed 11 bases, with 15 bases lying between them. CDR3 length equals 12 residues. DNA of the CDR3: TGCAGCGTTGGACTAGGAGGCTTAAAGCAGTTCTTC. Amino acid sequence: CSVGLGGLKQFF.

This CDR3 reads CASSPERNGDIQYF. The CDR3 nucleotides are TGTGCCAGCTCACCGGAGCGGAACGGGGACATTCAGTACTTC. The rearrangement uses TRBV18 and TRBJ2-4, with a possible D match to TRBD2 (5 bases). Germline V CDR1 and CDR2: KGHSH, LQKENI. The germline V and J ends were trimmed by 3 bases and 8 bases, with 14 bases remaining between them. The length of the CDR3 is 14 residues.

This sequence joins TRBV4-1 and TRBJ1-1; 7 positions agree with TRBD1. Germline lookup yields CDR1 MGHRA and CDR2 YSYEKL. The CDR3 is made up of 18 amino acids. Germline trimming cut 4 bases from V and 6 bases from J; bases unmatched to any gene: 20. The CDR3: CASSPLEGTAFRSSEAFF. In DNA, the CDR3 is TGCGCCAGCAGCCCCCTAGAGGGGACAGCGTTTAGGAGCTCTGAAGCTTTCTTT.

The chain has TRBV9 and TRBJ2-1, with D maybe TRBD1 (5 bases). CDR1 is SGDLS, CDR2 YYNGEE, per germline. This CDR3 region has 15 residues. V was trimmed by 0 bases and J by 4 bases, leaving 11 bases between them. This CDR3 is CASSVGGGNYNEQFF. The CDR3 DNA reads as TGTGCCAGCAGCGTAGGGGGCGGAAATTACAATGAGCAGTTCTTC. Combining the CDR3 with reference TRBV9 and TRBJ2-1 gives the whole variable domain DSGVTQTPKHLITATGQRVTLRCSPRSGDLSVYWYQQSLDQGLQFLIQYYNGEERAKGNILERFSAQQFPDLHSELNLSSLELGDSALYFCASSVGGGNYNEQFFGPGTRLTVL.

The chain recombines TRBV6-5 with TRBJ1-5, with 7 positions matching TRBD1. Looked up from germline, CDR1 is MNHEY and CDR2 is SVGAGI. The CDR3 extends over 14 amino acids. V shed 4 bases, J shed 4 bases, and the junction held 4 bases outside the gene matches. CDR3 protein: CASSSTDRNQPQHF. The CDR3 bases are TGTGCCAGCAGTTCCACGGACAGGAATCAGCCCCAGCATTTT.

This sequence joins TRBV15 and TRBJ1-3; tentatively, D is TRBD1 (5 bases). The CDR3 sequence is 15 residues long. The ends were cut back, 1 base at V and 1 base at J, with 8 bases in the middle. Germline V gene data show CDR1 as LNHNV and CDR2 as YYDKDF (reference sequence). The DNA of the CDR3 is TGTGCCACCAGCAGAGGGGCAGGGTCTGGAAACACCATATATTTT. This translates into CATSRGAGSGNTIYF.